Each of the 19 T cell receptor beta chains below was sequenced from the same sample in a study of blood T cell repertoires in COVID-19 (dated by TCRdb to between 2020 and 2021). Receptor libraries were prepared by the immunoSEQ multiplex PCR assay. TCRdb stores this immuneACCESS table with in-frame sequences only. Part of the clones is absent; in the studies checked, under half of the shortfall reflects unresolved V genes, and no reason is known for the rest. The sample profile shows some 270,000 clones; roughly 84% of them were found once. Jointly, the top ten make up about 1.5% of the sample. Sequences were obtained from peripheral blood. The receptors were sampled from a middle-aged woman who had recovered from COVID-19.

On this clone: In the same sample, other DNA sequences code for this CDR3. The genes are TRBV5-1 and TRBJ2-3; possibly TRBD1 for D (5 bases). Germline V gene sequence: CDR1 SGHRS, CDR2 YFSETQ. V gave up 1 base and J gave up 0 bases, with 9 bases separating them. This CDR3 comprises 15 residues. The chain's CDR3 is CASSLQGSSTDTQYF. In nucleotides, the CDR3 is TGCGCCAGCAGCTTGCAGGGTAGTAGCACAGATACGCAGTATTTT.

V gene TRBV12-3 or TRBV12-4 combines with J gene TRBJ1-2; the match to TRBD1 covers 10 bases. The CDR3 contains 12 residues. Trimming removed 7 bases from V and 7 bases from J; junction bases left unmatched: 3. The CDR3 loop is CASTDRGIGYTF. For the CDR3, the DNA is TGTGCCAGCACGGACAGGGGGATTGGCTACACCTTC.

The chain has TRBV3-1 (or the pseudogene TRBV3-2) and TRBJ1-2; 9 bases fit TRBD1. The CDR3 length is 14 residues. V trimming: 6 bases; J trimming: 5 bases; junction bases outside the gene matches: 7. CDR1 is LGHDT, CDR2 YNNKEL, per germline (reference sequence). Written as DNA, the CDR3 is TGTGCCAGCAGAACGATCGGGACAGGGTATGGCTACACCTTC. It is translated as CASRTIGTGYGYTF.

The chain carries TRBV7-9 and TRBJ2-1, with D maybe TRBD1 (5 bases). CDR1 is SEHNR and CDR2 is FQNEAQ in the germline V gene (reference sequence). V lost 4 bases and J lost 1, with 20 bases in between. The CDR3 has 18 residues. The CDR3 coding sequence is TGTGCCAGCAGCTCCACGGACATAGCCCACTGGTCCTACAATGAGCAGTTCTTC. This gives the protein CASSSTDIAHWSYNEQFF.

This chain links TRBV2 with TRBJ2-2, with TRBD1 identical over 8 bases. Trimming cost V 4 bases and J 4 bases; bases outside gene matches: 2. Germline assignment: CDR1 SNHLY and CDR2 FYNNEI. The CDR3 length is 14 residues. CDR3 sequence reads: CASSGQGFTGELFF. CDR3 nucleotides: TGTGCCAGCAGTGGACAGGGGTTCACCGGGGAGCTGTTTTTT.

The CDR3 nucleotides read TGTGCCAGCAGCAAACGACTAAACTCTCAGCCCCAGCATTTT. As protein: CASSKRLNSQPQHF. This sequence joins TRBV7-8 and TRBJ1-5; the D is unclear. The CDR3 is 14 amino acids. The V gene lost 5 bases and the J gene lost 6 bases, with 14 bases spanning the gap. CDR1 SGHVS and CDR2 FQNEAQ come from the germline V gene. The variable domain in full, with the rest retrieved from reference TRBV7-8 and TRBJ1-5, is GAGVSQSPRYKVAKRGQDVALRCDPISGHVSLFWYQQALGQGPEFLTYFQNEAQLDKSGLPSDRFFAERPEGSVSTLKIQRTQQEDSAVYLCASSKRLNSQPQHFGDGTRLSIL.

CDR3 nucleotides: TGTGCCAGCAGCGTCGGGACAGGCCCGGCCGGGGAGCTGTTTTTT. Translating it yields CASSVGTGPAGELFF. The J gene is TRBJ2-2, the V gene TRBV7-3; TRBD1 aligns across 8 bases. The CDR3 is 15 residues long. The germline gives CDR1 SGHTA, CDR2 FQGTGA. V shed 5 bases, J shed 6 bases, and the junction held 8 bases outside the gene matches.

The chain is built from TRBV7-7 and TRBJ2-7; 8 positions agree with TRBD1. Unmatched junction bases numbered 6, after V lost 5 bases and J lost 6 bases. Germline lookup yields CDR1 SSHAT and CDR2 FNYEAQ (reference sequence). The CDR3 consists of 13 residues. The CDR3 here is CASSPGTGGEQYF. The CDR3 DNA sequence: TGTGCCAGCAGCCCCGGGACAGGAGGCGAGCAGTACTTC.

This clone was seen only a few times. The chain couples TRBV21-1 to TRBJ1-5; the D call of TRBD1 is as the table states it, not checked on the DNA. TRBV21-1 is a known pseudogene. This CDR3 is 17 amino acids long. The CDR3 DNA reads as TGTGCCAGCAGCAGCCCCCGAGACAGGTGGGGCGATCAGCCCCAGCATTTT. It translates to CASSSPRDRWGDQPQHF.

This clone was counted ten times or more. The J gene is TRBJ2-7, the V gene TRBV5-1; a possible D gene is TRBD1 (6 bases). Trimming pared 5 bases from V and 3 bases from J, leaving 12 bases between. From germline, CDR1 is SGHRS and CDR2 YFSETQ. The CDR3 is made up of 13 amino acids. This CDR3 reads CASSRDRFYEQYF. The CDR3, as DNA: TGCGCCAGCAGTAGAGACAGGTTCTACGAGCAGTACTTC.

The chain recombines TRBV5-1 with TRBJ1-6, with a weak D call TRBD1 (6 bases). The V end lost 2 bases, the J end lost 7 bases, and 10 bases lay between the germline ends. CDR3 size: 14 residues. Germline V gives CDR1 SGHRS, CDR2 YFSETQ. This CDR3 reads CASSLGQRNSPLHF. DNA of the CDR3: TGCGCCAGCAGCTTAGGACAGAGAAATTCACCCCTCCACTTT. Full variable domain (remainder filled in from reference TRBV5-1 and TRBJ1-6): KAGVTQTPRYLIKTRGQQVTLSCSPISGHRSVSWYQQTPGQGLQFLFEYFSETQRNKGNFPGRFSGRQFSNSRSEMNVSTLELGDSALYLCASSLGQRNSPLHFGNGTRLTVT.

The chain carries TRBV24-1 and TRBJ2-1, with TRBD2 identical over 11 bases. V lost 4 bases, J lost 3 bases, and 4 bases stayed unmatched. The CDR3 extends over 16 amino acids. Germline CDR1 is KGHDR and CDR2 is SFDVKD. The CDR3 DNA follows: TGTGCCACCAGTGACTCTAGCGGGGGGCACTACAATGAGCAGTTCTTC. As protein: CATSDSSGGHYNEQFF.

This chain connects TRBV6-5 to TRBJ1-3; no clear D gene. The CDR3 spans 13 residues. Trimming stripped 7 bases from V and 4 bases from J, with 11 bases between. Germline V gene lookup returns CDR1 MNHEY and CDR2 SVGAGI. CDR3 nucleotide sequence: TGTGCCAGCACGTATAACAGCGGAAACACCATATATTTT. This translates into CASTYNSGNTIYF.

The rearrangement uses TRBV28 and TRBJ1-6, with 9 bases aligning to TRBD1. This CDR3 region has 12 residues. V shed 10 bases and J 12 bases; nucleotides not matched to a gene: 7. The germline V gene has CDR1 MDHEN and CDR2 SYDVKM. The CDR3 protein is CATRQGGGPLHF. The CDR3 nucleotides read TGTGCCACCAGACAGGGGGGGGGACCCCTCCACTTT. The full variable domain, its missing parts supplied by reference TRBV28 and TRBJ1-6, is DVKVTQSSRYLVKRTGEKVFLECVQDMDHENMFWYRQDPGLGLRLIYFSYDVKMKEKGDIPEGYSVSREKKERFSLILESASTNQTSMYLCATRQGGGPLHFGNGTRLTVT.

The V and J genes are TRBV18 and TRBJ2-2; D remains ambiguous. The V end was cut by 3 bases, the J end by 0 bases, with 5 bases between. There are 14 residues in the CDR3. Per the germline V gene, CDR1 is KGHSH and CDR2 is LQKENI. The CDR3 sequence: CASSPRANTGELFF. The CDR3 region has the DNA TGTGCCAGCTCACCCCGGGCGAACACCGGGGAGCTGTTTTTT. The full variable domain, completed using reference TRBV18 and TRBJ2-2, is NAGVMQNPRHLVRRRGQEARLRCSPMKGHSHVYWYRQLPEEGLKFMVYLQKENIIDESGMPKERFSAEFPKEGPSILRIQQVVRGDSAAYFCASSPRANTGELFFGEGSRLTVL.

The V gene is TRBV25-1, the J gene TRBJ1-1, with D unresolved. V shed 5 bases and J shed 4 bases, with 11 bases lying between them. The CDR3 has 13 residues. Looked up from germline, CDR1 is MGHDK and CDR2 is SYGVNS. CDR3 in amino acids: CASSPYESTEAFF. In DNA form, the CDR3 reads TGTGCCAGCAGTCCCTATGAGAGCACTGAAGCTTTCTTT.

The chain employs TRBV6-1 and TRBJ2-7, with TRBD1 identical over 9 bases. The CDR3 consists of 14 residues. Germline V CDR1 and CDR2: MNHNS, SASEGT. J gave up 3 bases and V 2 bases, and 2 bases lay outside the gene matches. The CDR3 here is CASSEWGQGYEQYF. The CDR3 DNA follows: TGTGCCAGCAGTGAATGGGGACAGGGCTACGAGCAGTACTTC.

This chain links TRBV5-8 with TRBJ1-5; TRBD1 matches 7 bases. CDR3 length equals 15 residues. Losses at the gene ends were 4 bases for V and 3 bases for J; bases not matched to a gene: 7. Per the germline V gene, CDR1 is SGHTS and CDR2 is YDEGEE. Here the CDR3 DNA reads TGTGCCAGCAGCCGCGGGGACAGCTACAATCAGCCCCAGCATTTT. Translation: CASSRGDSYNQPQHF.

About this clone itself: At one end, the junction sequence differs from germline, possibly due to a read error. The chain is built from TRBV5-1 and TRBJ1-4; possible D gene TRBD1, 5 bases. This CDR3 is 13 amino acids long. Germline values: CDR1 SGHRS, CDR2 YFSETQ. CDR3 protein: CASSLVGDENLFF. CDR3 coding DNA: TGCGCCAGCAGCTTGGTAGGGGATGAAAACCTGTTTTTT.